This TCR beta chain was captured in a study of T cells in Graves' hyperthyroidism and ophthalmopathy. Study summary: The initial diagnosis was the point when peripheral blood was collected, ahead of any treatment.

From RNA transcripts, TCR beta CDR3 regions were amplified. In the first-round RT-PCR of the TCR CDR3, the HTBI primer set was used. From the multiplex PCR reads, TCRdb called clonotypes with MiXCR, one entry per CDR3 protein. The sample lists approximately 260,000 distinct CDR3 sequences; roughly 15% were seen once. The V gene end was trimmed by 4 bases and the J gene end by 5 bases; junction bases not matched to a gene: 11. Germline CDR1 SGDLS, CDR2 YYNGEE. The CDR3 is 16 amino acids. The hyperthyroidism was newly diagnosed and had lasted under 2 months; the patients were aged 18 to 65. Diagnoses were established using clinical symptoms, serum thyroxine and TRAb, thyroid ultrasound and orbital computed tomography. This clonotype was detected only a few times.

The TCR originated in a woman aged 50 to 60 with Graves' hyperthyroidism that later progressed to Graves' ophthalmopathy. Source material: blood. The rearrangement links TRBV9 to TRBJ2-7; 11 bases align to TRBD2. CDR3 in amino acids: CASSLYPGLAVHEQYF. CDR3 sequence (DNA): TGTGCCAGCAGCTTATACCCGGGACTAGCGGTCCACGAGCAGTACTTC. The full variable domain, in which reference TRBV9 and TRBJ2-7 provide the parts outside the CDR3, is DSGVTQTPKHLITATGQRVTLRCSPRSGDLSVYWYQQSLDQGLQFLIQYYNGEERAKGNILERFSAQQFPDLHSELNLSSLELGDSALYFCASSLYPGLAVHEQYFGPGTRLTVT.